What follows are 20 T cell receptor beta chains derived from one specimen sequenced in a study of blood T cell repertoires in COVID-19. Sequencing used immunoSEQ multiplex PCR; TCRdb keeps in-frame clones, though not all of them. The profile shows 140,000 or so clones, less than 90% of them singletons. Specimen: peripheral blood. The receptors shown here come from a man under 40 with COVID-19, enrolled during active disease.

The chain is built from TRBV6-2 or TRBV6-3 and TRBJ2-2, with 8 bases identical to TRBD1. Trimming cost V 2 bases and J 0 bases; bases outside gene matches: 5. The CDR3 has 17 residues. The germline V gene has CDR1 MNHEY and CDR2 SVGEGT. The CDR3 region is CASSYIAGQANTGELFF. CDR3 DNA sequence: TGTGCCAGCAGTTACATTGCGGGACAGGCGAACACCGGGGAGCTGTTTTTT.

The gene calls are TRBV15 and TRBJ2-1; 9 bases are a match to TRBD2. Losses at the gene ends were 5 bases for V and 0 bases for J; bases not matched to a gene: 2. Germline-derived CDR1 and CDR2 are LNHNV and YYDKDF (reference sequence). The CDR3 loop spans 15 amino acids. For the CDR3, the DNA is TGTGCCACCAGCCTTAGCGGGAGCTCCTACAATGAGCAGTTCTTC. It codes for CATSLSGSSYNEQFF.

CDR3 nucleotide sequence: TGTGCCAGCAGTTACGAATCCGGACTAACATACAATGAGCAGTTCTTC. Protein: CASSYESGLTYNEQFF. The chain carries TRBV6-5 and TRBJ2-1; perhaps TRBD2 as D (6 bases). This CDR3 region has 16 residues. The V gene's germline CDR1 is MNHEY and CDR2 SVGAGI. V was pared by 2 bases and J by 4 bases, with 15 bases between.

This clone was counted a few times. This chain connects TRBV2 to TRBJ2-7; D is possibly TRBD2 (6 bases). The CDR3 has 16 residues. With 3 bases removed from V and 4 bases from J, the gap between germline ends came to 19 bases. Germline loops: CDR1 SNHLY, CDR2 FYNNEI. The CDR3 coding sequence is TGTGCCAGCAGTGAGGAGTTAGCGGTAGTTGAATACGAGCAGTACTTC. Its protein product is CASSEELAVVEYEQYF.

The rearrangement joins TRBV6-5 to TRBJ1-2; D remains ambiguous. The length of the CDR3 is 14 residues. V shed 6 bases and J shed 5 bases, with 16 bases lying between them. Looked up from germline, CDR1 is MNHEY and CDR2 is SVGAGI. CDR3 coding DNA: TGTGCCAGCAGGCGTACAGTCCTGGTATATGGCTACACCTTC. This encodes CASRRTVLVYGYTF.

The V gene is TRBV30, the J gene TRBJ2-5, with D possibly TRBD1 on 5 matching bases. The CDR3 length is 12 residues. Trimming pared 7 bases from V and 5 bases from J, leaving 14 bases between. The germline CDR1 and CDR2 sequences are GTSNPN and SVGIG (reference sequence). CDR3 sequence: CAYLRVGETQYF. The CDR3 DNA is TGTGCCTACCTCAGGGTAGGGGAGACCCAGTACTTC.

J is TRBJ2-7 and V is TRBV7-9; D remains ambiguous. Germline V lookup: CDR1 SEHNR, CDR2 FQNEAQ (reference sequence). Trimming left V 5 bases short and J 7 bases short, with 12 bases between. The CDR3 consists of 12 residues. DNA of the CDR3: TGTGCCAGCAGCGTCGACACACGAGAGCAGTACTTC. Translated: CASSVDTREQYF.

The chain joins TRBV6-2 or TRBV6-3 to TRBJ2-4; TRBD2 aligns across 11 bases. CDR1 and CDR2 from the germline V gene are MNHEY and SVGEGT. The V segment lost 1 base and the J segment 2 bases; nucleotides outside the gene matches: 4. This CDR3 comprises 17 residues. The CDR3 bases are TGTGCCAGCAGTTACTGGCTAGCGGGAGGAACCAAAAACATTCAGTACTTC. This encodes CASSYWLAGGTKNIQYF.

The chain is built from TRBV7-2 and TRBJ1-2, with a tentative D call TRBD1 (5 bases). V lost 2 bases, J lost 8 bases, and 27 bases lay in between. Germline CDR1 and CDR2: SGHTA and FQGNSA. The CDR3 covers 18 residues. Here the CDR3 reads CASSLIALRGMVYRGYTF. CDR3 in DNA: TGTGCCAGCAGCTTAATCGCCCTTAGGGGAATGGTCTATAGGGGCTACACCTTC.

The chain links TRBV5-6 to TRBJ2-3; 7 bases align to TRBD2. Germline V gene data show CDR1 as SGHDT and CDR2 as YYEEEE. This CDR3 is 14 amino acids long. Germline trimming cut 5 bases from V and 14 bases from J; bases unmatched to any gene: 17. The CDR3 DNA reads as TGTGCCAGCAGTCCCGGTGGGGGGGATTTTCGTTGGTATTTT. Its protein product is CASSPGGGDFRWYF.

The V and J genes are TRBV7-9 and TRBJ1-6; 8 bases are a match to TRBD1. V lost 2 bases and J lost 7; bases outside the gene matches: 1. The CDR3 length is 14 residues. Germline V lookup: CDR1 SEHNR, CDR2 FQNEAQ (reference sequence). CDR3 region: CASSLNRGNSPLHF. CDR3 in DNA: TGTGCCAGCAGCTTAAACAGGGGGAATTCACCCCTCCACTTT.

The rearrangement links TRBV5-5 to TRBJ1-4; D not certain. V lost 2 bases to trimming and J lost 6 bases, with 14 bases between them. This CDR3 region has 15 residues. In germline, CDR1 is SGHKS, CDR2 YYEKEE (reference sequence). This chain's CDR3 is CASSFFPQSDEKLFF. The CDR3 region has the DNA TGTGCCAGCAGCTTTTTCCCCCAGAGCGATGAAAAACTGTTTTTT. The whole variable domain, remainder taken from reference TRBV5-5 and TRBJ1-4, is DAGVTQSPTHLIKTRGQQVTLRCSPISGHKSVSWYQQVLGQGPQFIFQYYEKEERGRGNFPDRFSARQFPNYSSELNVNALLLGDSALYLCASSFFPQSDEKLFFGSGTQLSVL.

J is TRBJ1-1 and V is TRBV20-1; a weak D match, TRBD1 (5 bases). The V gene lost 5 bases and the J gene lost 10 bases, with 14 bases spanning the gap. Looked up from germline, CDR1 is DFQATT and CDR2 is SNEGSKA (reference sequence). The CDR3 runs to 11 residues. The CDR3 region has the DNA TGCAGTGCTCCCCGGGCGGGGACAGCTTTCTTT. Its protein is CSAPRAGTAFF.

The chain couples TRBV5-4 to TRBJ2-3; 7 bases line up with TRBD2. The CDR3 covers 16 residues. Germline loops: CDR1 SGHNT, CDR2 YYREEE (reference sequence). V lost 4 bases and J lost 2; bases outside the gene matches: 10. CDR3 nucleotides: TGTGCCAGCAGCCCCCCCCTCGGGGGGATCACAGATACGCAGTATTTT. It yields the protein CASSPPLGGITDTQYF.

CDR3 region: CAWSVTGLDQPQHF. The CDR3 bases are TGTGCCTGGAGTGTGACAGGGTTAGACCAGCCCCAGCATTTT. The rearrangement joins TRBV30 to TRBJ1-5; 7 positions agree with TRBD1. Germline V lookup: CDR1 GTSNPN, CDR2 SVGIG (reference sequence). CDR3 length: 14 residues. V shed 0 bases and J 7 bases; nucleotides not matched to a gene: 6.

This chain uses TRBV7-9 with TRBJ1-1; 9 nucleotides agree with TRBD1. In germline, CDR1 is SEHNR, CDR2 FQNEAQ (reference sequence). With V trimmed by 6 bases and J by 4 bases, 18 bases remained unmatched. CDR3 length equals 18 residues. The DNA for the CDR3 is TGTGCCAGCAGTTCACCAACGGGACAGGGATTGGGTATCACTGAAGCTTTCTTT. As protein: CASSSPTGQGLGITEAFF.

The chain has TRBV5-1 and TRBJ2-5; 8 nucleotides align to TRBD2. The V and J ends lost 6 bases and 4 bases, in that order; junction bases with no gene match: 14. Germline V lookup: CDR1 SGHRS, CDR2 YFSETQ. The CDR3 length is 16 residues. CDR3 in amino acids: CASTRGAGDSGETQYF. CDR3 nucleotides: TGCGCCAGCACCCGGGGAGCGGGGGATTCGGGAGAGACCCAGTACTTC.

The chain couples TRBV6-6 to TRBJ2-2, with D perhaps TRBD1 (6 bases). The CDR3 totals 14 residues. Germline assignment: CDR1 MNHNY and CDR2 SVGAGI (reference sequence). Trimming shortened V by 6 bases and J by 4 bases, and 12 bases separated the two germline ends. The CDR3 DNA is TGTGCCAGCAGAACCGGACAGTCCACCGGGGAGCTGTTTTTT. Translation gives CASRTGQSTGELFF.

CDR3 in amino acids: CASSPGLAGGGELFF. The CDR3, as DNA: TGTGCCAGCAGTCCGGGACTAGCGGGGGGCGGGGAGCTGTTTTTT. V gene TRBV28 combines with J gene TRBJ2-2; 15 nucleotides match TRBD2. Germline V lookup: CDR1 MDHEN, CDR2 SYDVKM. This CDR3 region has 15 residues. V trimming: 5 bases; J trimming: 7 bases; junction bases outside the gene matches: 2.

The chain recombines TRBV5-1 with TRBJ2-7; 11 bases map to TRBD1. From germline, CDR1 is SGHRS and CDR2 YFSETQ. CDR3 size: 14 residues. J lost 5 bases, V lost 0 bases, and 1 base had no gene match. CDR3 residues: CASSLGTGGDEQYF. CDR3 in DNA: TGCGCCAGCAGCTTGGGGACAGGGGGCGACGAGCAGTACTTC.